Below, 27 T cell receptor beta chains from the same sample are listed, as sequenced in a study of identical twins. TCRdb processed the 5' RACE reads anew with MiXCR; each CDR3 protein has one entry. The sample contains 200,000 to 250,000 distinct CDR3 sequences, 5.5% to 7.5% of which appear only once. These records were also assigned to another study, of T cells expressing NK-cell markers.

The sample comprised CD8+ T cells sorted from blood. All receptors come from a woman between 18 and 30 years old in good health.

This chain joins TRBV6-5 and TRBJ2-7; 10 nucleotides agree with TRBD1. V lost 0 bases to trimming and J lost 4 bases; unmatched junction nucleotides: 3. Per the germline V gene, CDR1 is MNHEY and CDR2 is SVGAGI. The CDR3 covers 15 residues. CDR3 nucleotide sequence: TGTGCCAGCAGTTACTCCGACAGGGGGCCATACGAGCAGTACTTC. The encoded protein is CASSYSDRGPYEQYF.

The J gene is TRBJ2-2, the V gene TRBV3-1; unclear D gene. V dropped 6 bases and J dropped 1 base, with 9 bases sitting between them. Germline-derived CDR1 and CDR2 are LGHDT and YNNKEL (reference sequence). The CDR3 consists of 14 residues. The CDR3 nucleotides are TGTGCCAGCAGTCCCCGCGGGAACACCGGGGAGCTGTTTTTT. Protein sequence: CASSPRGNTGELFF.

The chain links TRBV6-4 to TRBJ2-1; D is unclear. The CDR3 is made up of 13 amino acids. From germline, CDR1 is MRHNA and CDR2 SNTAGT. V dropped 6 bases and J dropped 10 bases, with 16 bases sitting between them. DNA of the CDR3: TGTGCCAGCAGCCCCTCAGGTCTCAGCGAGCAGTTCTTC. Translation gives CASSPSGLSEQFF.

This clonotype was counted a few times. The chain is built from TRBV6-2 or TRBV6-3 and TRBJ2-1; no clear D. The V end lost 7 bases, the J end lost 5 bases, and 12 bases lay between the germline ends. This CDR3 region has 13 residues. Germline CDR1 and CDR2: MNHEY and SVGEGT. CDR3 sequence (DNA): TGTGCCAGCACGGCTAGGCAAGACAATGAGCAGTTCTTC. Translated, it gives CASTARQDNEQFF.

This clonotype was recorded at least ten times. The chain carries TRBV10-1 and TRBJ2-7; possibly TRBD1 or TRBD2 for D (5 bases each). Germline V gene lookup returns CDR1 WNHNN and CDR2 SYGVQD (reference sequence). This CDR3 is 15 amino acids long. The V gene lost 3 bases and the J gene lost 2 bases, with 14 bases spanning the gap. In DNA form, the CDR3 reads TGCGCCAGCAGTGAATCCCGACGGGGCGCCTACGAGCAGTACTTC. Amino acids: CASSESRRGAYEQYF.

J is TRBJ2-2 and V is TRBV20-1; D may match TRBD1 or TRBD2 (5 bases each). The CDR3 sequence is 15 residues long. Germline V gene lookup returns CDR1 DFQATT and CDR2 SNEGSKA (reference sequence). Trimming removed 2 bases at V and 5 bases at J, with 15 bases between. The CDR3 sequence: CSARHQGRRTGELFF. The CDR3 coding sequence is TGCAGTGCTAGACATCAGGGACGACGGACCGGGGAGCTGTTTTTT.

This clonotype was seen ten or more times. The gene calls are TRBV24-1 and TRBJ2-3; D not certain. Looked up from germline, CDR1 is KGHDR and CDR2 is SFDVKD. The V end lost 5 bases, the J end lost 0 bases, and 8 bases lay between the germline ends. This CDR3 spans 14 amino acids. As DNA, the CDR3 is TGTGCCACCAGTGGCCCGAGTAGCACAGATACGCAGTATTTT. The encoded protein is CATSGPSSTDTQYF.

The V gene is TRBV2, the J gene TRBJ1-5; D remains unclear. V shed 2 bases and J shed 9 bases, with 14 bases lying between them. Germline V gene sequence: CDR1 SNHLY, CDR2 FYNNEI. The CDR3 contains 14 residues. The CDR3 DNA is TGTGCCAGCAGTGAATCCGGAGTTTTTTGGCCCCAGCATTTT. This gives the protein CASSESGVFWPQHF. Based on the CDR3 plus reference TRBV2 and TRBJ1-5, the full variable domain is EPEVTQTPSHQVTQMGQEVILRCVPISNHLYFYWYRQILGQKVEFLVSFYNNEISEKSEIFDDQFSVERPDGSNFTLKIRSTKLEDSAMYFCASSESGVFWPQHFGDGTRLSIL.

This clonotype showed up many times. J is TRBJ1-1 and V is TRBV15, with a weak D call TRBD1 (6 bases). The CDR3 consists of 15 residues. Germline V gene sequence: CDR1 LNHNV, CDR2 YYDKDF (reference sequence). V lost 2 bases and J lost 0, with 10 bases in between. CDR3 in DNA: TGTGCCACCAGCAGACGGGGACACATGAACACTGAAGCTTTCTTT. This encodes CATSRRGHMNTEAFF. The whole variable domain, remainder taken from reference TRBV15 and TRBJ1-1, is DAMVIQNPRYQVTQFGKPVTLSCSQTLNHNVMYWYQQKSSQAPKLLFHYYDKDFNNEADTPDNFQSRRPNTSFCFLDIRSPGLGDTAMYLCATSRRGHMNTEAFFGQGTRLTVV.

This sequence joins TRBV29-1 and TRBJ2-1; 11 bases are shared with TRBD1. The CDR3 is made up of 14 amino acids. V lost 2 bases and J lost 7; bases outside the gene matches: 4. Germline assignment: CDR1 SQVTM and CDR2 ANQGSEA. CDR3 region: CSVETGTGGNEQFF. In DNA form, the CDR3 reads TGCAGCGTTGAAACAGGGACAGGGGGTAATGAGCAGTTCTTC.

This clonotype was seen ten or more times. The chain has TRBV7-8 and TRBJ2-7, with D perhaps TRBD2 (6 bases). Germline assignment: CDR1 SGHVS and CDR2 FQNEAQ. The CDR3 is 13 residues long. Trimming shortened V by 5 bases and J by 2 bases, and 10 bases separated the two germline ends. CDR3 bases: TGTGCCAGCAGCCCCGGGACTCCCTACGAGCAGTACTTC. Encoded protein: CASSPGTPYEQYF.

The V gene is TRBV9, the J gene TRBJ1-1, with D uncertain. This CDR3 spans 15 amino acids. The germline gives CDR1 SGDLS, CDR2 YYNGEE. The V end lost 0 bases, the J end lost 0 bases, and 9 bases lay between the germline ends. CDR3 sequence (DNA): TGTGCCAGCAGCGTAGGAGGCGGGTTGAACACTGAAGCTTTCTTT. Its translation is CASSVGGGLNTEAFF.

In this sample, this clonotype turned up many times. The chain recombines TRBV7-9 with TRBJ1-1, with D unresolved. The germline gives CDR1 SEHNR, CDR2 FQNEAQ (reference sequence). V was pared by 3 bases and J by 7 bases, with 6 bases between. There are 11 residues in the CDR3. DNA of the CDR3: TGTGCCAGCAGCTTGGAGGGTGAAGCTTTCTTT. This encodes CASSLEGEAFF.

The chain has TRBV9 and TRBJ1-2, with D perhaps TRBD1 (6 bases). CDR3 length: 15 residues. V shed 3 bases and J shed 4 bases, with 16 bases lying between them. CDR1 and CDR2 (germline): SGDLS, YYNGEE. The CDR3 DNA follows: TGTGCCAGCAGCGCACCCGGACAGCCCGGCTATGGCTACACCTTC. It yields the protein CASSAPGQPGYGYTF. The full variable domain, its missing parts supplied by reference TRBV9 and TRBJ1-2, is DSGVTQTPKHLITATGQRVTLRCSPRSGDLSVYWYQQSLDQGLQFLIQYYNGEERAKGNILERFSAQQFPDLHSELNLSSLELGDSALYFCASSAPGQPGYGYTFGSGTRLTVV.

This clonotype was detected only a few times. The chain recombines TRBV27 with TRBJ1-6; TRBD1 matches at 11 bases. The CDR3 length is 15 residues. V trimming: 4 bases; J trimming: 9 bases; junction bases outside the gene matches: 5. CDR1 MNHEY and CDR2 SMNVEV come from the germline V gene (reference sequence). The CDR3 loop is CASSYGTGGGSPLHF. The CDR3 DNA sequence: TGTGCCAGCAGTTACGGGACAGGGGGGGGTTCACCCCTCCACTTT.

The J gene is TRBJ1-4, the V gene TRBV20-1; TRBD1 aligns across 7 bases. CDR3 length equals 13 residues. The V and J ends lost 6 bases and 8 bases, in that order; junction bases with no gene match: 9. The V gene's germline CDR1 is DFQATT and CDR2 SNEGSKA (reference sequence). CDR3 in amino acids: CSARQGRGEKLFF. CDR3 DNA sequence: TGCAGTGCAAGACAGGGCCGGGGAGAAAAACTGTTTTTT.

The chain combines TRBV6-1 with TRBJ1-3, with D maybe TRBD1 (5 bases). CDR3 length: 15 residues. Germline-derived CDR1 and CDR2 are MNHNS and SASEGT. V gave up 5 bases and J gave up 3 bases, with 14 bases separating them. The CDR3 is CASSMGGTGGNTIYF. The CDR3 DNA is TGTGCCAGCAGTATGGGGGGGACTGGTGGAAACACCATATATTTT.

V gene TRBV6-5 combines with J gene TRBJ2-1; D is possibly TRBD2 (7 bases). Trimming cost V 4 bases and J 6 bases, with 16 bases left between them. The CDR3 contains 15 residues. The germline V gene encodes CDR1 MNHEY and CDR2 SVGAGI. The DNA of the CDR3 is TGTGCCAGCAGTTGGGGGGGGCCAGTTTTCAATGAGCAGTTCTTC. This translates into CASSWGGPVFNEQFF.

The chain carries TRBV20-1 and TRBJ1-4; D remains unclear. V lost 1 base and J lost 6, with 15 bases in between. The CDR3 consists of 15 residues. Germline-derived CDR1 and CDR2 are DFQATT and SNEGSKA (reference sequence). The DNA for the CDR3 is TGCAGTGCTAGAGCCTCGGGGAAGCACGATGAAAAACTGTTTTTT. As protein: CSARASGKHDEKLFF.

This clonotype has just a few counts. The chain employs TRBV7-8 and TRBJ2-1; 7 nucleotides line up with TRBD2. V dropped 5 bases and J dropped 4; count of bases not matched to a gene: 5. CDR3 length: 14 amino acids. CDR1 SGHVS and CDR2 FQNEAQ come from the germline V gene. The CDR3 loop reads CASSGEGVYNEQFF. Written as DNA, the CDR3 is TGTGCCAGCAGCGGGGAGGGCGTTTACAATGAGCAGTTCTTC. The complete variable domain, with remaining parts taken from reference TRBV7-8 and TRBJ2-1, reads GAGVSQSPRYKVAKRGQDVALRCDPISGHVSLFWYQQALGQGPEFLTYFQNEAQLDKSGLPSDRFFAERPEGSVSTLKIQRTQQEDSAVYLCASSGEGVYNEQFFGPGTRLTVL.

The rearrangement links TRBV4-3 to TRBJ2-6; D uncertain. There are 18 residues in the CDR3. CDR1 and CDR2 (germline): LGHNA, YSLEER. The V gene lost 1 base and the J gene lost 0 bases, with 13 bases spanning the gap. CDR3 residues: CASSQGLGTYSGANVLTF. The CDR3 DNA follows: TGCGCCAGCAGCCAAGGGCTGGGTACTTACTCTGGGGCCAACGTCCTGACTTTC.

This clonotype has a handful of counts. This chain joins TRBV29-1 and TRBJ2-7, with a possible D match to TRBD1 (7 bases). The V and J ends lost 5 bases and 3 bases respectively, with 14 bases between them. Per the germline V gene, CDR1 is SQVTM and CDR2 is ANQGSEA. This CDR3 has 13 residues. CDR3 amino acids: CSVMEGARYEQYF. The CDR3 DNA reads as TGCAGCGTTATGGAGGGGGCGCGCTACGAGCAGTACTTC.

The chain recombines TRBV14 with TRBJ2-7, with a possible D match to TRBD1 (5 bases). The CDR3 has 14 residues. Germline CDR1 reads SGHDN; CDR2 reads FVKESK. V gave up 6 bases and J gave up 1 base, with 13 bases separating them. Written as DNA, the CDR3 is TGTGCCAGCAGTTACAGGAGCCAGTCCTACGAGCAGTACTTC. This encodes CASSYRSQSYEQYF.

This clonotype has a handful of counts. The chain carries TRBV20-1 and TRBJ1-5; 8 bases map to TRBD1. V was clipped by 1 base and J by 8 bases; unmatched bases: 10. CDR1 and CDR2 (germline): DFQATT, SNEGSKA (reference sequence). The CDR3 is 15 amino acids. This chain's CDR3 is CSARGNVDREKPQHF. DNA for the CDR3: TGCAGTGCTAGAGGGAACGTGGACAGGGAAAAGCCCCAGCATTTT.

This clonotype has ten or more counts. CDR3 DNA sequence: TGTGCCTGGGAACCCGGGACACCCGCCTACGAGCAGTACTTC. It translates to CAWEPGTPAYEQYF. The rearrangement joins TRBV30 to TRBJ2-7; the D gene is possibly TRBD1 (6 bases). Germline-derived CDR1 and CDR2 are GTSNPN and SVGIG (reference sequence). The CDR3 length is 14 residues. The V and J ends lost 5 bases and 2 bases respectively, with 16 bases between them.

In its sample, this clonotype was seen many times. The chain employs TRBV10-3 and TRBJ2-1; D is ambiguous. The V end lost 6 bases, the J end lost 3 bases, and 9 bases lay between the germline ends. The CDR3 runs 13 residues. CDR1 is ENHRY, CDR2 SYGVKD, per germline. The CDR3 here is CAIRDLLYNEQFF. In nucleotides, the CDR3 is TGTGCCATCAGGGACCTACTCTACAATGAGCAGTTCTTC.

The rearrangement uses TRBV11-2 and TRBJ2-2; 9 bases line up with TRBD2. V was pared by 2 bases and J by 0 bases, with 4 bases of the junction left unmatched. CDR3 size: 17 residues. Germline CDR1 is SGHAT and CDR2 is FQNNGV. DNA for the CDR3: TGTGCCAGCAGCTTACGGCGGGGGGGGTCGAACACCGGGGAGCTGTTTTTT. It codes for CASSLRRGGSNTGELFF.